This T cell receptor beta chain was captured by sequencing in a study of blood T cells in healthy people across ages. Study-wide results and limits: More naive CD4+ cells and higher diversity marked long-lived donors relative to aged donors.

It was with a sample-barcoded 5' primer and a J-beta primer mix that a second PCR of about 6 to 11 cycles was run. TCRdb recomputed calls from the 5' RACE reads with MiXCR, one row per CDR3 protein. The table records about 970,000 distinct CDR3 sequences, roughly 51% of them present only once. This clonotype was recorded a few times. Its antigen is undetermined. The clonotype originates from a woman in her fifties or sixties in good health. Sequencing was performed on blood.

The CDR3 here is CASRADQETQYF. The DNA of the CDR3 is TGTGCCAGCAGAGCGGACCAAGAGACCCAGTACTTC. This chain uses TRBV6-1 with TRBJ2-5; a possible D gene is TRBD2 (5 bases). V was pared by 6 bases and J by 0 bases, with 5 bases between. CDR3 length: 12 residues. The germline V gene has CDR1 MNHNS and CDR2 SASEGT.